This record covers a single T cell receptor (beta chain). Its antigen is unknown. Germline assignment: CDR1 SGHRS and CDR2 YFSETQ. With 3 bases clipped from V and 4 bases from J, the junction kept 11 bases outside the gene matches. The CDR3 covers 16 residues. These data come from a study of T cells after yellow fever vaccination. Regarding the study as a whole: Weaker in magnitude, the secondary response showed a faster peak on day 5 versus 15.

TCRdb ran MiXCR on the 5' RACE reads and lists one entry per CDR3 protein. The sample lists 500,000 to 650,000 distinct CDR3 sequences; about 12% were seen once. J is TRBJ2-3 and V is TRBV5-1, with TRBD2 matching over 7 bases. This clonotype was sampled from a man in his thirties or forties who received the YFV17D yellow fever vaccine. The sequenced sample was PBMCs, obtained on the day of the yellow fever booster vaccination. CDR3 DNA sequence: TGCGCCAGCAGCTACGGACTAGAACGTAGCGCAGATACGCAGTATTTT. Translation: CASSYGLERSADTQYF.